This entry lists 11 T cell receptor beta chains sequenced from one sample in a study of cytomegalovirus exposure and HLA in healthy donors. The PCR used 60 Vbeta and 13 Jbeta primers. Clones were read by immunoSEQ multiplex PCR, and TCRdb kept only the in-frame ones, dropping some. The data hold roughly 110,000 clones, with around 76% observed a single time. The sample comprised PBMCs. These receptors were collected from a woman aged 40 to 50 in good health and CMV-seropositive.

This clone was seen a single time. The chain combines TRBV7-9 with TRBJ1-6, with 9 bases lining up with TRBD1. Germline lookup yields CDR1 SEHNR and CDR2 FQNEAQ (reference sequence). V shed 1 base, J shed 5 bases, and the junction held 0 bases outside the gene matches. This CDR3 is 15 amino acids long. Here the CDR3 DNA reads TGTGCCAGCAGCTTAGGGACAGGGGATAATTCACCCCTCCACTTT. Its protein product is CASSLGTGDNSPLHF.

V gene TRBV7-9 combines with J gene TRBJ2-4; 8 nucleotides line up with TRBD1. CDR1 and CDR2 (germline): SEHNR, FQNEAQ (reference sequence). Unmatched junction bases numbered 8, after V lost 8 bases and J lost 5 bases. The CDR3 loop spans 14 amino acids. CDR3 nucleotide sequence: TGTGCCAGCGGCCCGGACAGGGAACAAAACATTCAGTACTTC. Amino acids: CASGPDREQNIQYF.

This rearrangement joins TRBV7-8 to TRBJ1-2; D might be TRBD1 (6 bases). The CDR3 contains 14 residues. Germline CDR1 and CDR2: SGHVS and FQNEAQ. V dropped 5 bases and J dropped 4 bases, with 14 bases sitting between them. The CDR3, as DNA: TGTGCCAGCAGCGCCCGCACAGGGTCCTATGGCTACACCTTC. It specifies CASSARTGSYGYTF.

The V and J genes are TRBV29-1 and TRBJ2-5; possible D gene TRBD1, 5 bases. The CDR3 is 13 residues long. The V gene lost 5 bases and the J gene lost 0 bases, with 10 bases spanning the gap. Germline assignment: CDR1 SQVTM and CDR2 ANQGSEA. The CDR3 coding sequence is TGCAGCGTTTCACTGACAGACCAAGAGACCCAGTACTTC. This gives the protein CSVSLTDQETQYF. The full variable domain, in which reference TRBV29-1 and TRBJ2-5 provide the parts outside the CDR3, is SAVISQKPSRDICQRGTSLTIQCQVDSQVTMMFWYRQQPGQSLTLIATANQGSEATYESGFVIDKFPISRPNLTFSTLTVSNMSPEDSSIYLCSVSLTDQETQYFGPGTRLLVL.

V gene TRBV7-8 combines with J gene TRBJ1-4, with 9 bases identical to TRBD1. CDR3 size: 16 residues. The germline CDR1 and CDR2 sequences are SGHVS and FQNEAQ. V lost 2 bases, J lost 7 bases, and 8 bases stayed unmatched. This chain's CDR3 is CASSLMSGTGSEKLFF. The CDR3 DNA is TGTGCCAGCAGCTTAATGTCTGGGACAGGGAGTGAAAAACTGTTTTTT.

This chain joins TRBV5-4 and TRBJ2-1; 7 nucleotides agree with TRBD1. This CDR3 region has 13 residues. Trimming at V came to 4 bases and at J to 5 bases, leaving 3 bases not matched to a gene. In germline, CDR1 is SGHNT, CDR2 YYREEE (reference sequence). The CDR3 sequence: CASSRGQNNEQFF. The CDR3 DNA follows: TGTGCCAGCAGCAGGGGACAGAACAATGAGCAGTTCTTC.

CDR3 loop: CASNSGTSTDTQYF. The CDR3 DNA follows: TGTGCCAGCAATAGCGGGACTAGCACAGATACGCAGTATTTT. The genes are TRBV7-6 and TRBJ2-3; 8 bases line up with TRBD2. V lost 7 bases to trimming and J lost 0 bases; unmatched junction nucleotides: 3. The CDR3 length is 14 residues. Looked up from germline, CDR1 is SGHVS and CDR2 is FNYEAQ.

V is TRBV5-4 and J is TRBJ1-2, with D perhaps TRBD1 (5 bases). Per germline, CDR1 SGHNT and CDR2 YYREEE (reference sequence). Trimming took off 0 bases at V and 0 bases at J, with 12 bases between the two ends. The CDR3 runs to 16 residues. The CDR3 region is CASSLGQQSTNYGYTF. In nucleotides, the CDR3 is TGTGCCAGCAGCTTGGGACAGCAAAGTACTAACTATGGCTACACCTTC.

The chain combines TRBV10-3 with TRBJ1-2; no firm D call. Germline lookup yields CDR1 ENHRY and CDR2 SYGVKD. The CDR3 loop spans 15 amino acids. The germline V and J ends were trimmed by 4 bases and 7 bases, with 19 bases remaining between them. The CDR3 bases are TGTGCCATCAGTGCCCTGGCAGCGGGATTGCCTGGCTACACCTTC. It codes for CAISALAAGLPGYTF.

V usage is TRBV28 and J usage is TRBJ2-5; D is ambiguous. The CDR3 is 15 residues long. In germline, CDR1 is MDHEN, CDR2 SYDVKM. The ends were cut back, 3 bases at V and 0 bases at J, with 11 bases in the middle. CDR3 coding DNA: TGTGCCAGCAGTTTGGCCGGGTCGTACCAAGAGACCCAGTACTTC. Translated: CASSLAGSYQETQYF.

The chain carries TRBV19 and TRBJ1-2; D is uncertain. Germline-derived CDR1 and CDR2 are LNHDA and SQIVND (reference sequence). The V end lost 1 base, the J end lost 3 bases, and 6 bases lay between the germline ends. CDR3 size: 13 residues. Here the CDR3 reads CASSIGGYYGYTF. The DNA of the CDR3 is TGTGCCAGTAGTATAGGCGGTTACTATGGCTACACCTTC.